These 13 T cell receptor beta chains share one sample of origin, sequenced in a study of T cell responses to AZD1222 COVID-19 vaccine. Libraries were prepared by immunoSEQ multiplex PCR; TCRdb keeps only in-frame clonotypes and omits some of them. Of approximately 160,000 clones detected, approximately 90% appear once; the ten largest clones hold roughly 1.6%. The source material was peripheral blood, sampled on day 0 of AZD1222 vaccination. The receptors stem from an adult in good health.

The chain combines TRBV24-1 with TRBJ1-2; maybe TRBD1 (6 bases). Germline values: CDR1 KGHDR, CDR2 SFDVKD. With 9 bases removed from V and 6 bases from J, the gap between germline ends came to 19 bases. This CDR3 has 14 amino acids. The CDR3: CATSSGGRFDGYTF. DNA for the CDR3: TGTGCCACCTCTAGTGGGGGGCGCTTCGATGGCTACACCTTC.

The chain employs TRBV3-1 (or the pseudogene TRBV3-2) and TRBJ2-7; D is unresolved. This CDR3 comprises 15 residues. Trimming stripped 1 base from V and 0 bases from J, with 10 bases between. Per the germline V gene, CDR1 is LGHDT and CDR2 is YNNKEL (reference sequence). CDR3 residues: CASSQGWQYSYEQYF. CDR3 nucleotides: TGTGCCAGCAGCCAAGGTTGGCAATACTCCTACGAGCAGTACTTC.

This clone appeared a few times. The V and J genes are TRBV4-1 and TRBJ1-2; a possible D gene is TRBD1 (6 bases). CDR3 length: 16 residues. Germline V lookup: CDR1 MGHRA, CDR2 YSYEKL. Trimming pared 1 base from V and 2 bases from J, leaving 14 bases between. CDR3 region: CASSQGDKDPNYGYTF. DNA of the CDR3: TGCGCCAGCAGCCAAGGGGACAAGGATCCAAACTATGGCTACACCTTC.

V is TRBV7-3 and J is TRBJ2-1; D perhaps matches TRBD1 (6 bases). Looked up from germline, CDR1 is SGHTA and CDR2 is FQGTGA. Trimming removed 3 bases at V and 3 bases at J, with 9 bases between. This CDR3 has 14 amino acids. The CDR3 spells CASSFGGHYNEQFF. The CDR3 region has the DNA TGTGCCAGCAGCTTTGGGGGACACTACAATGAGCAGTTCTTC.

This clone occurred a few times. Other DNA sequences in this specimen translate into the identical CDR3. CDR3 in amino acids: CASSLTGADTQYF. The CDR3 DNA follows: TGTGCCAGCAGCTTAACAGGGGCAGATACGCAGTATTTT. This rearrangement joins TRBV7-9 to TRBJ2-3, with TRBD1 matching 7 bases. CDR1 and CDR2 (germline): SEHNR, FQNEAQ (reference sequence). V trimming: 2 bases; J trimming: 4 bases; junction bases outside the gene matches: 0. This CDR3 is built from 13 residues.

The CDR3 loop is CASSQDGTPSNQPQHF. The CDR3 region has the DNA TGCGCCAGCAGCCAAGACGGGACACCCAGCAATCAGCCCCAGCATTTT. The chain recombines TRBV4-1 with TRBJ1-5, with a weak D call TRBD1 (6 bases). V was trimmed by 0 bases and J by 1 base, leaving 10 bases between them. The germline V gene has CDR1 MGHRA and CDR2 YSYEKL. The CDR3 extends over 16 amino acids.

The CDR3 sequence is CASSMTQFATNEKLFF. The CDR3 region has the DNA TGTGCCAGTAGCATGACCCAGTTTGCAACTAATGAAAAACTGTTTTTT. The chain carries TRBV19 and TRBJ1-4, with D unclear. Germline loops: CDR1 LNHDA, CDR2 SQIVND (reference sequence). V dropped 6 bases and J dropped 0 bases, with 14 bases sitting between them. CDR3 length: 16 residues.

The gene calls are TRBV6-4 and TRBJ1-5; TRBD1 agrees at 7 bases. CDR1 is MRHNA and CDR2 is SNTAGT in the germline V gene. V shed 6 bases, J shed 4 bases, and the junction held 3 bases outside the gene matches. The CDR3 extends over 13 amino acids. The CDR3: CASSRDSNQPQHF. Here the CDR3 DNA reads TGTGCCAGCAGCCGGGACAGTAATCAGCCCCAGCATTTT.

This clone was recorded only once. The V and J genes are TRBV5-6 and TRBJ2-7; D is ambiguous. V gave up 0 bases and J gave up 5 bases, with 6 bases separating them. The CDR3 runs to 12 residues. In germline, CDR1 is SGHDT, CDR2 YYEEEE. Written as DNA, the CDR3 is TGTGCCAGCAGCTTGGTTTCCAACGAGCAGTACTTC. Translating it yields CASSLVSNEQYF.

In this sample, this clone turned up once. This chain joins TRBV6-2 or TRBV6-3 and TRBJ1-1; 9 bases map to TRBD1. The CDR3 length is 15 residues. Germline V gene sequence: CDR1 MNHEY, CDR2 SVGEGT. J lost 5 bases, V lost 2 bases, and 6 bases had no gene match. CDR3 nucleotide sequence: TGTGCCAGCAGTTACCCTCAACAGGGGGCTACTGAAGCTTTCTTT. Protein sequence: CASSYPQQGATEAFF.

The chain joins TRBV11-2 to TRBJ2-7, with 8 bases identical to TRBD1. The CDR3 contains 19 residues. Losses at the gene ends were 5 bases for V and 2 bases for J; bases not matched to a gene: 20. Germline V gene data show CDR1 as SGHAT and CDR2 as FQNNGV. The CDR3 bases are TGTGCCAGCAGCACCAGCGGGTCGGCTACAGGGGGACCGACCTACGAGCAGTACTTC. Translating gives CASSTSGSATGGPTYEQYF.

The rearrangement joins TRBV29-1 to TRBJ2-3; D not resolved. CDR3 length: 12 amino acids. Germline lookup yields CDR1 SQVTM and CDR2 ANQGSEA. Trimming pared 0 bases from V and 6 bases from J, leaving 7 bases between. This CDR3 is CSVEEGRDTQYF. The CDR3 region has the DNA TGCAGCGTTGAAGAAGGCAGGGATACGCAGTATTTT.

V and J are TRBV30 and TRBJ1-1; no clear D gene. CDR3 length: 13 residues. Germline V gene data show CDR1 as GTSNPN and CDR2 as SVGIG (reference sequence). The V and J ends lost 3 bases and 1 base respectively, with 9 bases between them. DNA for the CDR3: TGTGCCTGGAGCAGAGAACCGAACACTGAAGCTTTCTTT. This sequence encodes CAWSREPNTEAFF.